Each of the 6 T cell receptor beta chains below was sequenced from the same sample in a study of shared clonotypes between healthy human individuals. Sequenced by immunoSEQ multiplex PCR; TCRdb stores in-frame clones only, minus some. The table records roughly 2.5 million clones, around nine tenths of them present only once. Sequenced sample: naive CD4+ T cells sorted from blood. Subset meaning: CD45RA+ positively selected. Receptors originate from a man younger than 35 in good health.

The chain recombines TRBV18 with TRBJ2-2, with 9 bases matching TRBD1. The length of the CDR3 is 16 residues. Germline CDR1 reads KGHSH; CDR2 reads LQKENI. The V gene end was trimmed by 1 base and the J gene end by 7 bases; junction bases not matched to a gene: 7. The CDR3 protein is CASSPRVQGAGGELFF. For the CDR3, the DNA is TGTGCCAGCTCACCACGAGTACAGGGGGCCGGCGGGGAGCTGTTTTTT.

A single count supports this clone. The V gene is TRBV10-3, the J gene TRBJ2-7; 9 positions agree with TRBD2. The V segment lost 7 bases and the J segment 2 bases; nucleotides outside the gene matches: 21. The CDR3 consists of 19 residues. The germline V gene encodes CDR1 ENHRY and CDR2 SYGVKD. CDR3 sequence: CAITSREEREVGSPYEQYF. DNA of the CDR3: TGTGCCATCACCTCCCGGGAAGAGCGGGAGGTAGGGAGCCCCTACGAGCAGTACTTC.

The gene calls are TRBV6-1 and TRBJ2-1; 13 bases align to TRBD2. V shed 1 base, J shed 8 bases, and the junction held 2 bases outside the gene matches. The CDR3 runs to 15 residues. Germline assignment: CDR1 MNHNS and CDR2 SASEGT. This CDR3 is CASSEGTSGGYEQFF. Written as DNA, the CDR3 is TGTGCCAGCAGTGAAGGGACTAGCGGGGGATATGAGCAGTTCTTC.

With regard to this clone: This CDR3 is also generated by other DNA sequences in the sample. CDR3 nucleotides: TGCAGCGCGAGACAGGGATCCACCGAAGCTTTCTTT. Translated: CSARQGSTEAFF. The chain combines TRBV29-1 with TRBJ1-1, with 7 bases matching TRBD1. This CDR3 is 12 amino acids long. The germline gives CDR1 SQVTM, CDR2 ANQGSEA. The trim removed 7 bases at V and 8 bases at J, leaving 10 bases unmatched.

The genes are TRBV18 and TRBJ1-4; D remains unclear. The CDR3 spans 15 residues. The V gene's germline CDR1 is KGHSH and CDR2 LQKENI. V lost 6 bases to trimming and J lost 7 bases, with 18 bases between them. CDR3 bases: TGTGCCAGCTCCCAGAACCCGCTTATAGGTGAAAAACTGTTTTTT. Translating it yields CASSQNPLIGEKLFF.

This clone was counted a single time. The chain has TRBV27 and TRBJ2-7; D is perhaps TRBD2 (5 bases). The CDR3 has 14 residues. With 2 bases removed from V and 5 bases from J, the gap between germline ends came to 13 bases. Germline CDR1 MNHEY, CDR2 SMNVEV (reference sequence). As DNA, the CDR3 is TGTGCCAGCAGTTTAGTGGGGAGATACCACGAGCAGTACTTC. As protein: CASSLVGRYHEQYF.